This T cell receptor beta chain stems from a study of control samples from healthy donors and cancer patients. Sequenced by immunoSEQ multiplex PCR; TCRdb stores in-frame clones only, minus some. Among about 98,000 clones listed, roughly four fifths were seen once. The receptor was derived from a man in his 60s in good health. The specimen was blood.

The CDR3 loop is CASSEGQGSTDTQYF. For the CDR3, the DNA is TGTGCCAGCAGTGAAGGGCAGGGAAGCACAGATACGCAGTATTTT. The V gene is TRBV25-1, the J gene TRBJ2-3, with TRBD1 as a possible D gene (5 bases). Germline V gives CDR1 MGHDK, CDR2 SYGVNS. Trimming took off 2 bases at V and 0 bases at J, with 9 bases between the two ends. The CDR3 covers 15 residues. The variable domain in full, with the rest retrieved from reference TRBV25-1 and TRBJ2-3, is EADIYQTPRYLVIGTGKKITLECSQTMGHDKMYWYQQDPGMELHLIHYSYGVNSTEKGDLSSESTVSRIRTEHFPLTLESARPSHTSQYLCASSEGQGSTDTQYFGPGTRLTVL.